This T cell receptor (beta chain) appears in the sequencing data of a study of T cells after posttransplantation cyclophosphamide. A marrow graft followed busulfan-fludarabine conditioning, with cyclophosphamide on days +3 and +4. Clones were read by immunoSEQ multiplex PCR, and TCRdb kept only the in-frame ones, dropping some. The sample lists tens of thousands of clones, 80% to 90% occurring once. CDR1 is MNHEY and CDR2 is SVGAGI in the germline V gene. The germline V and J ends were trimmed by 0 bases and 4 bases, with 10 bases remaining between them. CDR3 size: 14 residues. The clonotype comes from a female patient between 30 and 45 years old who received an allogeneic stem cell transplant from an unrelated donor, was CMV-positive, and had no GVHD. Some of these T cells may belong to the graft donor. This sequence joins TRBV6-5 and TRBJ2-7; D is unclear. This specimen consisted of PBMCs, obtained after allogeneic stem cell transplant with posttransplant cyclophosphamide. CDR3 in DNA: TGTGCCAGCAGTTACTCGAGCCAGGCGTACGAGCAGTACTTC. Translated: CASSYSSQAYEQYF.